A single sample is the source of the 25 T cell receptor beta chains below, sequenced in a study of blood T cell repertoires in COVID-19. The data were produced by immunoSEQ multiplex PCR, yet TCRdb's version contains in-frame clones alone and is incomplete. The sample has roughly 120,000 clones, roughly four fifths seen once. The sample was peripheral blood. These receptors were obtained from a human donor in a cohort sampled during active COVID-19.

The sample holds a few counts of this clone. This sequence joins TRBV5-1 and TRBJ1-2; possibly TRBD1 for D (5 bases). Germline CDR1 SGHRS, CDR2 YFSETQ. Trimming left V 4 bases short and J 3 bases short, with 10 bases between. The CDR3 length is 13 residues. This CDR3 reads CASSRRGDYGYTF. CDR3 coding DNA: TGCGCCAGCAGCCGGCGGGGGGACTATGGCTACACCTTC. Looking up the rest from reference TRBV5-1 and TRBJ1-2 gives the full variable domain: KAGVTQTPRYLIKTRGQQVTLSCSPISGHRSVSWYQQTPGQGLQFLFEYFSETQRNKGNFPGRFSGRQFSNSRSEMNVSTLELGDSALYLCASSRRGDYGYTFGSGTRLTVV.

The CDR3 DNA reads TGTGCCTGGGGACCAGGGATGAACACTGAAGCTTTCTTT. This encodes CAWGPGMNTEAFF. This rearrangement joins TRBV30 to TRBJ1-1; tentatively, D is TRBD1 (5 bases). Germline V gives CDR1 GTSNPN, CDR2 SVGIG (reference sequence). V was pared by 5 bases and J by 0 bases, with 10 bases between. This CDR3 contains 13 residues.

The V gene is TRBV19, the J gene TRBJ1-1, with D possibly being TRBD1 (6 bases). The V gene lost 3 bases and the J gene lost 5 bases, with 16 bases spanning the gap. Germline lookup yields CDR1 LNHDA and CDR2 SQIVND (reference sequence). The CDR3 runs 15 residues. DNA of the CDR3: TGTGCCAGTAGTATCTACAGGGCGGTGGAAACTGAAGCTTTCTTT. Translating it yields CASSIYRAVETEAFF.

This sequence joins TRBV7-9 and TRBJ2-1, with 10 bases fitting TRBD1. The CDR3 runs to 12 residues. With V trimmed by 11 bases and J by 8 bases, 6 bases remained unmatched. Germline-derived CDR1 and CDR2 are SEHNR and FQNEAQ (reference sequence). The CDR3 loop reads CAAGDRGDEQFF. The CDR3 nucleotides read TGTGCCGCCGGGGACAGGGGTGATGAGCAGTTCTTC. Full variable domain (outside the CDR3, taken from reference TRBV7-9 and TRBJ2-1): DTGVSQNPRHKITKRGQNVTFRCDPISEHNRLYWYRQTLGQGPEFLTYFQNEAQLEKSRLLSDRFSAERPKGSFSTLEIQRTEQGDSAMYLCAAGDRGDEQFFGPGTRLTVL.

The chain is built from TRBV11-2 and TRBJ2-7; 7 nucleotides match TRBD2. The CDR3 contains 15 residues. Germline CDR1 reads SGHAT; CDR2 reads FQNNGV. Trimming cost V 1 base and J 4 bases; bases outside gene matches: 7. The CDR3 nucleotides are TGTGCCAGCAGCTTAGTTGGGGGAGGGGTATACGAGCAGTACTTC. Protein: CASSLVGGGVYEQYF.

V usage is TRBV12-3 or TRBV12-4 and J usage is TRBJ2-1, with 7 bases fitting TRBD1. V gave up 7 bases and J gave up 10 bases; unmatched junction bases: 10. The CDR3 is 13 residues long. The CDR3 region is CASKLIQGSEQFF. The CDR3 nucleotides read TGTGCCAGCAAACTCATACAGGGGAGCGAGCAGTTCTTC.

This clone was recorded once. The V and J genes are TRBV19 and TRBJ1-2; TRBD1 aligns across 9 bases. Germline CDR1 is LNHDA and CDR2 is SQIVND (reference sequence). V shed 7 bases, J shed 5 bases, and the junction held 8 bases outside the gene matches. The CDR3 spans 14 residues. The DNA of the CDR3 is TGTGCCAGTACCCCGACAGGGGGGGGATATGGCTACACCTTC. Translating gives CASTPTGGGYGYTF.

This chain uses TRBV27 with TRBJ1-2; weak D call: TRBD1 (6 bases). CDR3 length: 15 residues. Trimming removed 0 bases from V and 3 bases from J, with 11 bases in between. CDR1 is MNHEY and CDR2 is SMNVEV in the germline V gene (reference sequence). CDR3 DNA sequence: TGTGCCAGCAGTTTATCTGAGGGGGAATACTATGGCTACACCTTC. As protein: CASSLSEGEYYGYTF.

The rearrangement uses TRBV28 and TRBJ2-7, with 7 bases aligning to TRBD1. Germline CDR1 reads MDHEN; CDR2 reads SYDVKM. The CDR3 sequence is 13 residues long. V shed 7 bases, J shed 4 bases, and the junction held 7 bases outside the gene matches. In DNA, the CDR3 is TGTGCCAGCACCCTCCTGGGACAGTACGAGCAGTACTTC. Translated: CASTLLGQYEQYF.

This clone was observed a few times. CDR3 nucleotide sequence: TGTGCCAGCAGCAAAGCGAGGAGGAACACCGGGGAGCTGTTTTTT. Its protein is CASSKARRNTGELFF. The chain joins TRBV21-1 to TRBJ2-2; the table names TRBD2, a call not compared with the DNA. TRBV21-1 is recorded as a pseudogene. The CDR3 is 15 residues long.

This clone was counted a single time. The chain carries TRBV12-3 or TRBV12-4 and TRBJ1-1; the D is unclear. The CDR3 has 13 residues. V was cut by 5 bases and J by 1 base, with 8 bases left in between. CDR3 nucleotide sequence: TGTGCCAGCAGTCGGCGGAAGAACACTGAAGCTTTCTTT. Encoded protein: CASSRRKNTEAFF.

This clone came up a few times. The CDR3 coding sequence is TGTGCCAGCAGTTTAGTGGGGGGGAACACTGAAGCTTTCTTT. Encoded protein: CASSLVGGNTEAFF. The chain links TRBV27 to TRBJ1-1; the D gene is possibly TRBD1 (5 bases). The V and J ends lost 2 bases and 1 base respectively, with 8 bases between them. The length of the CDR3 is 14 residues. Germline V gene sequence: CDR1 MNHEY, CDR2 SMNVEV (reference sequence).

The chain uses TRBV10-2 and TRBJ2-7; the D gene is possibly TRBD1 (5 bases). Germline loops: CDR1 WSHSY, CDR2 SAAADI. Trimming shortened V by 6 bases and J by 6 bases, and 18 bases separated the two germline ends. The CDR3 is 14 amino acids. The CDR3 is CASSLLDSRREQYF. The CDR3 region has the DNA TGCGCCAGCAGCCTCCTCGACAGCCGACGCGAGCAGTACTTC.

This clone was observed many times. J is TRBJ2-7 and V is TRBV5-5; possible D gene TRBD2, 5 bases. CDR1 is SGHKS and CDR2 is YYEKEE in the germline V gene (reference sequence). The CDR3 covers 15 residues. V dropped 1 base and J dropped 6 bases, with 17 bases sitting between them. CDR3 nucleotide sequence: TGTGCCAGCAGCTTGAGGGTCGCGGGCCCTGGCGAGCAGTACTTC. Translation gives CASSLRVAGPGEQYF.

This clone was counted a few times. The gene calls are TRBV11-2 and TRBJ2-6; D not certain. The CDR3 runs to 15 residues. V gave up 4 bases and J gave up 0 bases, with 7 bases separating them. Germline loops: CDR1 SGHAT, CDR2 FQNNGV. Here the CDR3 DNA reads TGTGCCAGCAGCTCCACAGACTCTGGGGCCAACGTCCTGACTTTC. The encoded protein is CASSSTDSGANVLTF.

CDR3 sequence (DNA): TGTGCCACCGGACAGGATCTTACCTACGAGCAGTACTTC. It encodes CATGQDLTYEQYF. V is TRBV19 and J is TRBJ2-7; 7 bases map to TRBD1. Trimming removed 10 bases from V and 2 bases from J; junction bases left unmatched: 8. CDR1 is LNHDA, CDR2 SQIVND, per germline (reference sequence). The CDR3 runs to 13 residues.

The V and J genes are TRBV18 and TRBJ2-7; 7 bases are shared with TRBD1. Germline CDR1 KGHSH, CDR2 LQKENI. V shed 1 base, J shed 0 bases, and the junction held 3 bases outside the gene matches. This CDR3 region has 15 residues. The CDR3 nucleotides are TGTGCCAGCTCACCACTGGACAGGAGCTCCTACGAGCAGTACTTC. Translation: CASSPLDRSSYEQYF. The variable domain in full, completed from reference TRBV18 and TRBJ2-7, reads NAGVMQNPRHLVRRRGQEARLRCSPMKGHSHVYWYRQLPEEGLKFMVYLQKENIIDESGMPKERFSAEFPKEGPSILRIQQVVRGDSAAYFCASSPLDRSSYEQYFGPGTRLTVT.

The chain employs TRBV6-5 and TRBJ2-5; 10 bases align to TRBD2. The CDR3 contains 13 residues. The V gene's germline CDR1 is MNHEY and CDR2 SVGAGI. The V and J ends lost 6 bases and 5 bases, in that order; junction bases with no gene match: 3. The CDR3 loop reads CASRRSGGETQYF. The CDR3 DNA reads as TGTGCCAGCAGACGTAGCGGGGGGGAGACCCAGTACTTC.

The chain is built from TRBV28 and TRBJ2-7, with D perhaps matching TRBD2 (6 bases). The V gene lost 5 bases and the J gene lost 2 bases, with 16 bases spanning the gap. CDR3 length: 15 amino acids. The germline V gene encodes CDR1 MDHEN and CDR2 SYDVKM. DNA for the CDR3: TGTGCCAGCAGTCCCCCGGGACTTGCCGCCTACGAGCAGTACTTC. Encoded protein: CASSPPGLAAYEQYF.

This chain connects TRBV5-5 to TRBJ2-7, with 10 bases fitting TRBD2. The junction had 2 bases not matched to a gene; V was cut back by 1 base and J by 4 bases. The CDR3 runs to 14 residues. Germline V lookup: CDR1 SGHKS, CDR2 YYEKEE (reference sequence). CDR3 nucleotide sequence: TGTGCCAGCAGCTTGCTAGCGGGGGAATACGAGCAGTACTTC. This codes for CASSLLAGEYEQYF.

This chain links TRBV24-1 with TRBJ2-7; the D gene is possibly TRBD2 (6 bases). The CDR3 spans 15 residues. V lost 2 bases and J lost 1, with 11 bases in between. CDR1 KGHDR and CDR2 SFDVKD come from the germline V gene. CDR3 protein: CATSDSSESSYEQYF. The CDR3 DNA sequence: TGTGCCACCAGTGATTCTAGCGAAAGTTCCTACGAGCAGTACTTC.

This chain joins TRBV7-2 and TRBJ2-7, with 7 bases fitting TRBD2. CDR1 and CDR2 (germline): SGHTA, FQGNSA. This CDR3 contains 17 residues. Losses at the gene ends were 4 bases for V and 4 bases for J; bases not matched to a gene: 16. CDR3 amino acids: CASSSLRGRELVYEQYF. In nucleotides, the CDR3 is TGTGCCAGCAGCTCCCTTCGAGGGCGGGAGTTAGTGTACGAGCAGTACTTC.

This clone was detected once. J is TRBJ2-7 and V is TRBV7-9; weak D call: TRBD1 (6 bases). Germline values: CDR1 SEHNR, CDR2 FQNEAQ (reference sequence). The CDR3 has 15 residues. V was pared by 4 bases and J by 3 bases, with 16 bases between. The CDR3, as DNA: TGTGCCAGCAGCTCCACAGGGAAAAGATACTACGAGCAGTACTTC. Residues: CASSSTGKRYYEQYF.

CDR3 nucleotides: TGTGCCAGCAGTTTAGGTCCAGCGCGGTCCTACGAGCAGTACTTC. It specifies CASSLGPARSYEQYF. The gene calls are TRBV27 and TRBJ2-7; D remains ambiguous. V was shortened by 2 bases and J by 1 base, with 12 bases between the two germline ends. Germline V gene lookup returns CDR1 MNHEY and CDR2 SMNVEV (reference sequence). The length of the CDR3 is 15 residues.

The J gene is TRBJ2-5, the V gene TRBV2; a weak D match, TRBD1 (6 bases). Germline loops: CDR1 SNHLY, CDR2 FYNNEI. The V end lost 8 bases, the J end lost 3 bases, and 16 bases lay between the germline ends. This CDR3 has 14 residues. This CDR3 reads CASVGRDTKETQYF. In DNA, the CDR3 is TGTGCCAGCGTAGGCCGGGACACAAAAGAGACCCAGTACTTC.